This TCR beta chain was documented in a study of blood T cell repertoires in COVID-19. Whole-study context: The study drew acute and convalescent COVID-19 samples from the United States, Italy and Spain. The cDNA or gDNA used as material had been derived from T cells, B-cell-depleted T cells, or PBMCs.

Germline V gives CDR1 LNHDA, CDR2 SQIVND (reference sequence). Trimming cost V 10 bases and J 4 bases; bases outside gene matches: 10. This CDR3 comprises 15 residues. Original methodology: Using reference gene primer amplification, nucleated cell counts were estimated. Clones were sequenced by immunoSEQ multiplex PCR, and TCRdb holds only the in-frame ones, with some missing. V and J calls and clone size are copied from that table; D and trimming were computed from the DNA. The sample records around 250,000 clones, about 86% being singletons. This clone is a singleton in its sample. The sample comprised peripheral blood. J is TRBJ2-1 and V is TRBV19; TRBD2 aligns across 10 bases. The receptor comes from a man in his 60s with acute or convalescent COVID-19. The CDR3 DNA reads TGTGCCACCGCCCCGAGAGCGGGAGGGTACAATGAGCAGTTCTTC. As protein: CATAPRAGGYNEQFF.